Following are 20 T cell receptor beta chains from one sample sequenced in a study of beta chain features in type 1 diabetes listed by TCRdb under 2018. Libraries came from the immunoSEQ multiplex PCR assay. The High Capacity cDNA Reverse Transcription Kit was used to reverse transcribe all of the isolated RNA, meaning that expressed TCRB transcripts were what got sequenced. As stored in TCRdb, this immuneACCESS dataset retains in-frame rearrangements with V and J assigned. A fraction of the clones does not appear; measured against another copy, unresolved V genes explain less than half of the discrepancy, and the remainder lacks a known reason. The sample contains fewer than 400,000 clones, 8% of them found a single time. Clones ranked in the top ten supply more than 0.4% of the sample. Source material: central memory CD4+ T cells from blood. All receptors come from a woman aged 18-35 years in good health.

The chain links TRBV29-1 to TRBJ2-5; D tentatively fits TRBD1 or TRBD2 (5 bases each). CDR3 length: 12 amino acids. Per germline, CDR1 SQVTM and CDR2 ANQGSEA. Trimming stripped 6 bases from V and 2 bases from J, with 10 bases between. For the CDR3, the DNA is TGCAGCGTATCCGGGGCACAAGAGACCCAGTACTTC. Translation: CSVSGAQETQYF.

This chain uses TRBV6-1 with TRBJ2-1; D unclear. CDR1 and CDR2 (germline): MNHNS, SASEGT. With 6 bases removed from V and 3 bases from J, the gap between germline ends came to 12 bases. This CDR3 comprises 14 residues. CDR3 DNA sequence: TGTGCCAGCAGCGTCCCCGGCAGCTACAATGAGCAGTTCTTC. Amino acids: CASSVPGSYNEQFF.

The chain combines TRBV5-1 with TRBJ2-2, with D possibly called TRBD1 or TRBD2 (5 bases each). This CDR3 has 15 amino acids. The germline V gene encodes CDR1 SGHRS and CDR2 YFSETQ. The germline V and J ends were trimmed by 2 bases and 4 bases, with 12 bases remaining between them. This chain's CDR3 is CASSFQTRGTGELFF. The CDR3, as DNA: TGCGCCAGCAGCTTTCAAACGAGGGGCACCGGGGAGCTGTTTTTT.

This clone was counted ten times or more. The rearrangement uses TRBV10-3 and TRBJ2-6; 8 nucleotides agree with TRBD2. V gave up 10 bases and J gave up 5 bases; unmatched junction bases: 10. Germline V gene sequence: CDR1 ENHRY, CDR2 SYGVKD. The CDR3 length is 15 residues. In DNA, the CDR3 is TGTGCCAGCAATCCGGGGGGGCAGAGGGCCAACGTCCTGACTTTC. This encodes CASNPGGQRANVLTF.

This clone was recorded a few times. A junction boundary mismatches the germline segment, possibly from a read error. The rearrangement uses TRBV9 and TRBJ1-5; D is unclear. Germline loops: CDR1 SGDLS, CDR2 YYNGEE. The CDR3 is 16 residues long. In DNA form, the CDR3 reads TGTGCCAGCAGCGTAGTGAGGACTGTTAGCGATCAGCCCCAGCATTTT. Translating gives CASSVVRTVSDQPQHF.

This clone was counted ten times or more. The rearrangement uses TRBV7-8 and TRBJ2-1; TRBD2 agrees at 7 bases. V was pared by 3 bases and J by 1 base, with 6 bases of the junction left unmatched. The CDR3 totals 16 residues. Germline values: CDR1 SGHVS, CDR2 FQNEAQ. The CDR3 is CASSLIGRRSYNEQFF. The CDR3 nucleotides are TGTGCCAGCAGCTTGATCGGGAGGAGGTCCTACAATGAGCAGTTCTTC.

The chain joins TRBV11-2 to TRBJ2-1; 13 bases line up with TRBD2. Per the germline V gene, CDR1 is SGHAT and CDR2 is FQNNGV. The CDR3 sequence is 17 residues long. The V gene end was trimmed by 6 bases and the J gene end by 8 bases; junction bases not matched to a gene: 13. The CDR3 DNA reads as TGTGCCAGCAGTGGGGGAGGACTAGCGGGAGTTACGTATGAGCAGTTCTTC. Translating gives CASSGGGLAGVTYEQFF.

This clone has only a few counts. J is TRBJ1-2 and V is TRBV2; 9 nucleotides align to TRBD1. The CDR3 is 15 amino acids. The germline CDR1 and CDR2 sequences are SNHLY and FYNNEI. V lost 6 bases and J lost 4; bases outside the gene matches: 9. CDR3 in DNA: TGTGCCAGCAGAGTACAGGGGGCAGGGGCCTATGGCTACACCTTC. Protein: CASRVQGAGAYGYTF. Full variable domain (rest looked up from reference TRBV2 and TRBJ1-2): EPEVTQTPSHQVTQMGQEVILRCVPISNHLYFYWYRQILGQKVEFLVSFYNNEISEKSEIFDDQFSVERPDGSNFTLKIRSTKLEDSAMYFCASRVQGAGAYGYTFGSGTRLTVV.

In its sample, this clone was seen many times. In the same sample, other DNA sequences code for this CDR3. V gene TRBV10-2 combines with J gene TRBJ1-5; D possibly corresponds to TRBD1 (6 bases). This CDR3 comprises 13 residues. Germline CDR1 reads WSHSY; CDR2 reads SAAADI. The germline V and J ends were trimmed by 6 bases and 4 bases, with 10 bases remaining between them. CDR3 residues: CASSSQGNQPQHF. CDR3 nucleotides: TGCGCCAGCAGCTCCCAGGGGAATCAGCCCCAGCATTTT.

The chain couples TRBV4-1 to TRBJ2-3, with D perhaps TRBD2 (5 bases). The V end was cut by 4 bases, the J end by 0 bases, with 14 bases between. The CDR3 spans 16 residues. Looked up from germline, CDR1 is MGHRA and CDR2 is YSYEKL. This CDR3 is CASSRHGDASTDTQYF. CDR3 coding DNA: TGCGCCAGCAGCCGCCACGGGGATGCTAGCACAGATACGCAGTATTTT.

V usage is TRBV7-3 and J usage is TRBJ2-1; 12 bases are a match to TRBD2. CDR3 length: 16 residues. Germline V CDR1 and CDR2: SGHTA, FQGTGA. Trimming took 8 bases from V and 5 from J; bases not matched to a gene: 10. The CDR3 DNA follows: TGTGCCAGCTCGGGAACAGGACTAGCGGGGAACAATGAGCAGTTCTTC. Protein: CASSGTGLAGNNEQFF.

Only a few counts were recorded for this clone. The gene calls are TRBV7-2 and TRBJ2-4; D ambiguous. Germline V gene lookup returns CDR1 SGHTA and CDR2 FQGNSA. V lost 3 bases, J lost 7 bases, and 16 bases lay in between. CDR3 size: 15 residues. The CDR3 loop is CASSFTATATNIQYF. The CDR3 nucleotides read TGTGCCAGCAGCTTTACGGCGACTGCCACCAACATTCAGTACTTC.

This clone has more than one count but fewer than ten. The junction does not match germline at one end; this may be a read error. Distinct nucleotide sequences in the sample also encode this CDR3. The chain combines TRBV19 with TRBJ1-1, with no clear D. CDR1 is LNHDA and CDR2 is SQIVND in the germline V gene (reference sequence). This CDR3 region has 14 residues. DNA of the CDR3: TGCGCCAGTAGTACGAGGGCCATGAACACTGAAGCTTTCTTT. It translates to CASSTRAMNTEAFF. Supplemented by reference TRBV19 and TRBJ1-1, the full variable domain reads DGGITQSPKYLFRKEGQNVTLSCEQNLNHDAMYWYRQDPGQGLRLIYYSQIVNDFQKGDIAEGYSVSREKKESFPLTVTSAQKNPTAFYLCASSTRAMNTEAFFGQGTRLTVV.

This clone was recorded many times. The rearrangement uses TRBV5-5 and TRBJ2-7; D remains ambiguous. Trimming left V 0 bases short and J 5 bases short, with 6 bases between. Germline V gene data show CDR1 as SGHKS and CDR2 as YYEKEE (reference sequence). The CDR3 loop spans 12 amino acids. The CDR3: CASSLVFNEQYF. The CDR3 DNA follows: TGTGCCAGCAGCTTGGTTTTCAACGAGCAGTACTTC. Full variable domain (outside the CDR3, taken from reference TRBV5-5 and TRBJ2-7): DAGVTQSPTHLIKTRGQQVTLRCSPISGHKSVSWYQQVLGQGPQFIFQYYEKEERGRGNFPDRFSARQFPNYSSELNVNALLLGDSALYLCASSLVFNEQYFGPGTRLTVT.

This clone was detected only a few times. The chain recombines TRBV7-2 with TRBJ1-2; D gene uncertain. In germline, CDR1 is SGHTA, CDR2 FQGNSA. The CDR3 is 15 residues long. V dropped 1 base and J dropped 9 bases, with 18 bases sitting between them. The CDR3 DNA reads as TGTGCCAGCAGCTTAGGTGTGAGCAGGTCCCTCCGCTACACCTTC. Translating gives CASSLGVSRSLRYTF.

This clone was counted only a few times. The DNA of the CDR3 is TGTGCCAGCAGCCAAGACCAGGGTTACGAGCAGTACTTC. Protein product: CASSQDQGYEQYF. The chain joins TRBV4-2 to TRBJ2-7; a possible D gene is TRBD1 (5 bases). V gave up 0 bases and J gave up 4 bases, with 7 bases separating them. Per the germline V gene, CDR1 is LGHNA and CDR2 is YNFKEQ. CDR3 length: 13 residues.

The rearrangement joins TRBV25-1 to TRBJ2-1; D may match TRBD1 or TRBD2 (6 bases each). Trimming took off 8 bases at V and 3 bases at J, with 17 bases between the two ends. CDR1 is MGHDK and CDR2 is SYGVNS in the germline V gene. The CDR3 loop spans 15 amino acids. CDR3 coding DNA: TGTGCCAGCGCCGGCCTGAGGGGGGACTACAATGAGCAGTTCTTC. This gives the protein CASAGLRGDYNEQFF.

This clone was seen a few times. The chain uses TRBV10-3 and TRBJ1-1; D might be TRBD1 (6 bases). The CDR3 length is 14 residues. Trimming removed 6 bases from V and 1 base from J, with 12 bases in between. Germline CDR1 and CDR2: ENHRY and SYGVKD. The CDR3 is CAIRTQTGNTEAFF. The DNA of the CDR3 is TGTGCCATCAGGACCCAGACAGGGAACACTGAAGCTTTCTTT.

This clone occurred a few times. The chain recombines TRBV25-1 with TRBJ2-2; D unresolved. V dropped 2 bases and J dropped 6 bases, with 7 bases sitting between them. This CDR3 region has 13 residues. CDR1 MGHDK and CDR2 SYGVNS come from the germline V gene. The CDR3 region is CASSERLSGELFF. The CDR3 bases are TGTGCCAGCAGTGAAAGGCTGTCCGGGGAGCTGTTTTTT.

The chain links TRBV5-6 to TRBJ1-2; D remains unclear. Germline assignment: CDR1 SGHDT and CDR2 YYEEEE. This CDR3 is 14 amino acids long. Between the trimmed V and J ends, which lost 3 bases and 2 bases, there was a span of 11 bases. In DNA form, the CDR3 reads TGTGCCAGCAGCTCGGGCAGGCTAAACTATGGCTACACCTTC. It specifies CASSSGRLNYGYTF.